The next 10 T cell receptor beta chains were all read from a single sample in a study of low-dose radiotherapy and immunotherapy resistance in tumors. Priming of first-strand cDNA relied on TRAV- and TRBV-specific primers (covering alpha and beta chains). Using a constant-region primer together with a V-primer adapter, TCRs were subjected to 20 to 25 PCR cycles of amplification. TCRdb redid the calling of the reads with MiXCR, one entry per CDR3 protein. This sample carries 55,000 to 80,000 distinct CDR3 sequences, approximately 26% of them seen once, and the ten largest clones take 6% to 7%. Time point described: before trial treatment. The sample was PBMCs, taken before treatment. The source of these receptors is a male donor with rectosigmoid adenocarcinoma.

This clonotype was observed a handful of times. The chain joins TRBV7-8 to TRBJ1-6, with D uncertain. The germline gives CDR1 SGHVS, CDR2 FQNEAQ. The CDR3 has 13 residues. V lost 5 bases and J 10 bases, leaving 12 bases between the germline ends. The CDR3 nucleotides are TGTGCCAGCAGCCAGTTCGAGGGATCACCCCTCCACTTT. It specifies CASSQFEGSPLHF.

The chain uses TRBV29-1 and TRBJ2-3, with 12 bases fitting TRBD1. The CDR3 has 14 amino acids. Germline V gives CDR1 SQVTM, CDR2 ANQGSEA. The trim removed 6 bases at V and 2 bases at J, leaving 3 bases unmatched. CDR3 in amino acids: CSVPGQGATDTQYF. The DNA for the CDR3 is TGCAGCGTCCCGGGACAGGGGGCCACAGATACGCAGTATTTT.

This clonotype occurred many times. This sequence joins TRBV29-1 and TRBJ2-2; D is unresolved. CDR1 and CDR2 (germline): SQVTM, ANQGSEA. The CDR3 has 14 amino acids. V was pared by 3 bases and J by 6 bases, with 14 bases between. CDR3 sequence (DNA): TGCAGCGTTGAGGATAATATAGGGTCCGGGGAGCTGTTTTTT. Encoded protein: CSVEDNIGSGELFF.

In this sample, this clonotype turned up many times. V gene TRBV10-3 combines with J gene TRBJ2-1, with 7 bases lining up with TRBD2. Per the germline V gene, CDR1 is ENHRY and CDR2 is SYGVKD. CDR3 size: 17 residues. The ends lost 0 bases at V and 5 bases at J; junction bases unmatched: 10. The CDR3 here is CAISESNSLADNNEQFF. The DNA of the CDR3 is TGTGCCATCAGTGAGTCGAATTCGCTAGCGGATAACAATGAGCAGTTCTTC.

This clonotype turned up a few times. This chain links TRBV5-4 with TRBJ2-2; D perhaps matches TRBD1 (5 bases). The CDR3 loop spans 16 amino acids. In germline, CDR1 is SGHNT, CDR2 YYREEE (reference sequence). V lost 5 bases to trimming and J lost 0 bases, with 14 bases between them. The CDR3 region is CASSPQGTTNTGELFF. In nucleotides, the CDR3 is TGTGCCAGCAGTCCTCAGGGAACTACGAACACCGGGGAGCTGTTTTTT. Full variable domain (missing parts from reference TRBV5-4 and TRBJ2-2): ETGVTQSPTHLIKTRGQQVTLRCSSQSGHNTVSWYQQALGQGPQFIFQYYREEENGRGNFPPRFSGLQFPNYSSELNVNALELDDSALYLCASSPQGTTNTGELFFGEGSRLTVL.

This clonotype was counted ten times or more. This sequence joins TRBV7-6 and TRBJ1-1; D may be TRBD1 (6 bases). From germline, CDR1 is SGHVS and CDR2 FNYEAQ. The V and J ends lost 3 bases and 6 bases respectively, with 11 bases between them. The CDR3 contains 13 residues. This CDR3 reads CASSLAQGSEAFF. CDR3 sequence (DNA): TGTGCCAGCAGCTTGGCACAGGGTTCTGAAGCTTTCTTT.

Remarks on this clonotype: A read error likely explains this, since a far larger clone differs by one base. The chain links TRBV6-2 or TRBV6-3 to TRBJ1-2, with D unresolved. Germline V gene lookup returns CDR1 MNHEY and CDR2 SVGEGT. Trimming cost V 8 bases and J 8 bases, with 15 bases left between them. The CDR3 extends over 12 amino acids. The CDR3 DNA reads TGTGCCAGCCACGGTCTGAGCGGCGGCTACACCTTC. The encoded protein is CASHGLSGGYTF.

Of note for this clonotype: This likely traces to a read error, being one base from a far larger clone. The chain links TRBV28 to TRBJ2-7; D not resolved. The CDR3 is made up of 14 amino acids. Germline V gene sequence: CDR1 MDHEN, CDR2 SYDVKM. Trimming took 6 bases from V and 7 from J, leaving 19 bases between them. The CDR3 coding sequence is TGTGCCAGCAGGGGGTCTTCACTGGGGAATGAGCAGTACTTC. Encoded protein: CASRGSSLGNEQYF.

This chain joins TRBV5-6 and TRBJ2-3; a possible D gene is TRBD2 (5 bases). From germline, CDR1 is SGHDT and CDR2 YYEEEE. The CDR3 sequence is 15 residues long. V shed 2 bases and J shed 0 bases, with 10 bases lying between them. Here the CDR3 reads CASSFGGQSTDTQYF. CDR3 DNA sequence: TGTGCCAGCAGCTTCGGAGGTCAGAGCACAGATACGCAGTATTTT.

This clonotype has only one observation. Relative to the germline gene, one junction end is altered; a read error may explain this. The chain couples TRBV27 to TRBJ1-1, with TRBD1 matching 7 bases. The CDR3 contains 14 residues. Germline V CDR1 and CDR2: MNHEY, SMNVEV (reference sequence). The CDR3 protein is CASSPGTANTEPFF. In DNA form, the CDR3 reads TGTGCAAGCAGTCCCGGGACAGCCAACACTGAACCTTTCTTT.